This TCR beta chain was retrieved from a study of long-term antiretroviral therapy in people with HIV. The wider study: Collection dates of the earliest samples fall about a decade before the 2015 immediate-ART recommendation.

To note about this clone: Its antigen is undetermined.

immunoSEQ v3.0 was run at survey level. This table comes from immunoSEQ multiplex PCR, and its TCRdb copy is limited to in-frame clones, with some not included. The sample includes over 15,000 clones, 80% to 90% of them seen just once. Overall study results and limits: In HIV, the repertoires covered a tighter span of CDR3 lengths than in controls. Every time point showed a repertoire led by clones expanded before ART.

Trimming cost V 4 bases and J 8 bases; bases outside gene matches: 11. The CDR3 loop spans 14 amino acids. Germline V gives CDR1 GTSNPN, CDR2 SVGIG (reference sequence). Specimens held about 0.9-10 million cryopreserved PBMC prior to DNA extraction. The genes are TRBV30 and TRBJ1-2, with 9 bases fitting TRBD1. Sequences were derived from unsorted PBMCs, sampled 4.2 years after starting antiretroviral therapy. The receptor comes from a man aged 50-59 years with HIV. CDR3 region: CAWIPWDREGGYTF. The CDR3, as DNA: TGTGCCTGGATCCCATGGGACAGGGAGGGCGGCTACACCTTC.